A selection of T cell receptor beta chains follows, all from one sample in a study of shared clonotypes between healthy human individuals. TCRdb's copy holds only in-frame clones and misses some; the assay was immunoSEQ multiplex PCR. The data hold 2 million to 2.5 million clones, with roughly 90% observed a single time. Sequencing was performed on naive CD4+ T cells from PBMCs. All receptors derive from a man younger than 35 in good health. Some clones in this sample may be carry-over from other donors' samples. Both conserved end residues are part of each CDR3.

j_call	v_call	cdr3_length	cdr3_aa
TRBJ1-5	TRBV11-2	13	CASSLAGNAPQHF
TRBJ2-3	TRBV27	12	CASSFEGDTQYF
TRBJ2-5	TRBV19	13	CASRRASEETQYF
TRBJ2-1	TRBV15	15	CATSRRVTASNEQFF
TRBJ1-1	TRBV7-2	15	CASSPGRGWGPEAFF
TRBJ1-3	TRBV28	14	CASSSSRRGNTIYF
TRBJ2-7	TRBV10-3	14	CAIRRLAGAVEQYF
TRBJ2-3	TRBV6-5	13	CASSFQRRDTQYF
TRBJ1-4	TRBV28	15	CASSSGTPTNEKLFF
TRBJ1-1	TRBV7-9	15	CASSMRTGMNTEAFF
TRBJ2-7	TRBV9	18	CASSVGQGGSGSAYEQYF
TRBJ1-5	TRBV19	15	CASSTIREGNQPQHF
TRBJ2-1	TRBV9	14	CASSVDRGLNEQFF
TRBJ1-1	TRBV29-1	14	CSFRIGTGTTEAFF
TRBJ2-7	TRBV28	13	CASSTRSVYEQYF
TRBJ1-1	TRBV30	12	CAWTRQGTEAFF
TRBJ1-4	TRBV5-1	16	CASSLGGTGFNEKLFF
TRBJ1-3	TRBV28	14	CASADRESGNTIYF
TRBJ1-1	TRBV7-3	13	CASSAQGGTEAFF
TRBJ2-1	TRBV9	13	CASSAYPRDEQFF
TRBJ2-5	TRBV10-3	11	CASRDRETQYF
TRBJ2-1	TRBV9	15	CASSPRTSGSNEQFF
TRBJ1-1	TRBV29-1	14	CSVDRRLSITEAFF
TRBJ2-3	TRBV18	14	CASSPVPSTDTQYF